The present T cell receptor beta chain was sequenced within a study of molecular identifiers for immune sequencing clone quantification. MiXCR was run by TCRdb on the PCR reads, yielding one entry per CDR3 protein. The data hold about 510,000 distinct CDR3 sequences, with 20% to 25% observed a single time. V gave up 0 bases and J gave up 3 bases, with 9 bases separating them. This CDR3 is built from 15 residues. Germline-derived CDR1 and CDR2 are LGHDT and YNNKEL (reference sequence). Input material: naive CD8+ T cells from blood, with Jurkat cell RNA spiked in. Subset given: FACS-sorted CD8+CD4-CCR7+CD45RA+ naive T cells. V and J are TRBV3-1 and TRBJ1-5; D is undetermined. This receptor was identified in a human donor in good health. Some libraries in this study had Jurkat cell RNA spiked in. CDR3 sequence: CASSQDPGLNQPQHF. The CDR3, as DNA: TGTGCCAGCAGCCAAGATCCCGGGCTCAATCAGCCCCAGCATTTT. Using reference TRBV3-1 and TRBJ1-5 for the parts outside the CDR3, the full variable domain is DTAVSQTPKYLVTQMGNDKSIKCEQNLGHDTMYWYKQDSKKFLKIMFSYNNKELIINETVPNRFSPKSPDKAHLNLHINSLELGDSAVYFCASSQDPGLNQPQHFGDGTRLSIL.